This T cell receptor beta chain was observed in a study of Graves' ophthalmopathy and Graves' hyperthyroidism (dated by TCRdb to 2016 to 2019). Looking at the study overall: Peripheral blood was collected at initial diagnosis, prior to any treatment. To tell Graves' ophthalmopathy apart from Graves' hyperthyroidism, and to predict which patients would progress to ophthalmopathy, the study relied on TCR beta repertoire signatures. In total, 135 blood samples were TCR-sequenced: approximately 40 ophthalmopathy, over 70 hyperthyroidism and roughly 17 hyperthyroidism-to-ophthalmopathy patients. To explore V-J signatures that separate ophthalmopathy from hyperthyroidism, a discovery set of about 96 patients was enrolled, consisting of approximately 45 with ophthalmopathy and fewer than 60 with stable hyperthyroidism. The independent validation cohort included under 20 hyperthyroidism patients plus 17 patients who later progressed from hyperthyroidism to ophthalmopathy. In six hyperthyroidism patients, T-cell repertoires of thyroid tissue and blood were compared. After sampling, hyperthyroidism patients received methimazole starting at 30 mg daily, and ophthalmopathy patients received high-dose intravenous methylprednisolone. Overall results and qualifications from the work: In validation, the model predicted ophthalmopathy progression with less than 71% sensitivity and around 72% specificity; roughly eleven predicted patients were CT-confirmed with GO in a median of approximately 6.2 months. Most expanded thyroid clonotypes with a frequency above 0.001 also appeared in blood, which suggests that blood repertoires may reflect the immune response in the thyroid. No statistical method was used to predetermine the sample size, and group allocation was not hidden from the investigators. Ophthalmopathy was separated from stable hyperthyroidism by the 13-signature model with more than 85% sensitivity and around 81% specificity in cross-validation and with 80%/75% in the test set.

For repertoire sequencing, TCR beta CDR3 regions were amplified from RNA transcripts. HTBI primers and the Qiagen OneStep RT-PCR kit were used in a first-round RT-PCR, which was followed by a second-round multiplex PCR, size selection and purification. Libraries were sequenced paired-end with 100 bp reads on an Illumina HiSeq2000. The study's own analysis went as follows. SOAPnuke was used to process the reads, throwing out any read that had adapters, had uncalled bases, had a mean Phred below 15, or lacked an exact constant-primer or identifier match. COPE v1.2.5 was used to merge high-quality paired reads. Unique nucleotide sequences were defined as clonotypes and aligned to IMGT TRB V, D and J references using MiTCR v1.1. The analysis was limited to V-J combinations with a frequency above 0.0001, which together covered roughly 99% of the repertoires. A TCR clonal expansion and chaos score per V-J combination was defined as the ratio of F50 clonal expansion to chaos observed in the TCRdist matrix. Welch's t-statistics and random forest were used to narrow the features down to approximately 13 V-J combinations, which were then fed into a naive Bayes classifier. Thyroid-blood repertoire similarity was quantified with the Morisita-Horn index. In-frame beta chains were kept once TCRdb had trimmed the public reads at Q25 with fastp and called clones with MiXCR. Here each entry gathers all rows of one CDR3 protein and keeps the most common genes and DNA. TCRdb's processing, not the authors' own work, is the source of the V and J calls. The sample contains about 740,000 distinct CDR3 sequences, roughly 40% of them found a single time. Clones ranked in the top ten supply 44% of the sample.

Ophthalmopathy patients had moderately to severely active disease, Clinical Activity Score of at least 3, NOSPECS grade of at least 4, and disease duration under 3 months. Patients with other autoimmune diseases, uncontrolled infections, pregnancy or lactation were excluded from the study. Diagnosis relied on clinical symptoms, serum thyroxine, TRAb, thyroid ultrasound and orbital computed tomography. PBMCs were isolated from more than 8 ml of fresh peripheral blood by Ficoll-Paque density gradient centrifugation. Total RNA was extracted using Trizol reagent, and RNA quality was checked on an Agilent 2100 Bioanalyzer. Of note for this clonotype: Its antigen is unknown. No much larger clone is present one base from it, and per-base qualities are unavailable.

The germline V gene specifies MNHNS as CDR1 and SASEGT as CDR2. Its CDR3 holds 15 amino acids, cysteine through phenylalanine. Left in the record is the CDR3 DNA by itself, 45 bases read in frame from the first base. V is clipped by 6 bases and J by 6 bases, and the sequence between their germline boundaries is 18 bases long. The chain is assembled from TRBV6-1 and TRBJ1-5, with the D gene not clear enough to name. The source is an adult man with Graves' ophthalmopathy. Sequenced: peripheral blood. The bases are TGTGCCAGCAGCGACGGATCTGGCGGCGTTCAGCCCCAGCATTTT. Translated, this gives CASSDGSGGVQPQHF.